The rows below give T cell receptor beta chains drawn from one sample of a study of T cell clones after liver transplantation. Profiled with immunoSEQ multiplex PCR; TCRdb holds only in-frame clones, not every one. Of over 55,000 clones listed, approximately 70% are singletons. The input for sequencing was CD4+ T cells from blood, taken at the approximately 16-month timepoint. The receptors derive from a human patient who received a liver transplant. Some T cells may be transferred from the graft donor. Both conserved end residues are part of each CDR3. A D gene is named only where the DNA matches it firmly. The size of a clone is reported for some rows only, either as once, few or many, or as a class for expanded clones.

D gene,V gene,J gene,clone size,CDR3 protein,CDR3 DNA
.,TRBV19,TRBJ1-5,.,CASSLGLLSNQPQHF,TGTGCCAGTAGTTTAGGGCTGCTGAGCAATCAGCCCCAGCATTTT
.,TRBV5-6,TRBJ2-3,once,CASSSYIAGTARSTDTQYF,TGTGCCAGCAGCTCTTACATCGCAGGGACCGCTCGAAGCACAGATACGCAGTATTTT
.,TRBV2,TRBJ2-3,.,CASLLGRRSNPSTDTQYF,TGTGCCAGCCTGCTTGGGCGTAGGTCTAATCCCAGCACAGATACGCAGTATTTT
TRBD1,TRBV5-8,TRBJ2-1,.,CASSATGVFYNEQFF,TGTGCCAGCAGCGCGACAGGGGTGTTCTACAATGAGCAGTTCTTC
.,TRBV11-3,TRBJ2-1,few,CASSHNNRWSSYNEQFF,TGTGCCAGCAGCCACAATAACAGGTGGTCCTCCTACAATGAGCAGTTCTTC
TRBD2,TRBV30,TRBJ2-3,once,CALTSGSLNTQYF,TGTGCCTTGACTAGCGGGAGCCTTAATACGCAGTATTTT
TRBD2,TRBV6-5,TRBJ2-5,.,CASSYLAGRETQYF,TGTGCCAGCAGTTACCTAGCGGGAAGAGAGACCCAGTACTTC
TRBD1,TRBV6-1,TRBJ1-2,.,CASSEQPGQGYYGYTF,TGTGCCAGCAGTGAGCAACCGGGACAGGGTTACTATGGCTACACCTTC
TRBD1,TRBV5-1,TRBJ2-2,medium-sized,CASTPGTANTGELFF,TGCGCCAGCACCCCCGGGACAGCGAACACCGGGGAGCTGTTTTTT
.,TRBV5-6,TRBJ1-2,.,CASSNQGWDGDYTF,TGTGCCAGCAGCAACCAGGGGTGGGATGGTGACTACACCTTC
.,TRBV11-3,TRBJ1-1,.,CASSLGSNTEAFF,TGTGCCAGCAGCTTGGGGTCGAACACTGAAGCTTTCTTT
.,TRBV11-3,TRBJ2-2,.,CASSISTGGPGELFF,TGTGCCAGCAGCATCTCTACCGGCGGTCCCGGGGAGCTGTTTTTT
.,TRBV7-2,TRBJ1-1,.,CASSPIPTRVNTEAFF,TGTGCCAGCAGCCCGATCCCCACCCGGGTGAACACTGAAGCTTTCTTT
.,TRBV10-3,TRBJ1-4,.,CAISNRTDEKLFF,TGTGCCATCAGTAACAGGACAGATGAAAAACTGTTTTTT
.,TRBV2,TRBJ1-2,few,CASSDRRANYGYTF,TGTGCCAGCAGTGACAGGCGAGCTAACTATGGCTACACCTTC
.,TRBV4-2,TRBJ1-4,once,CASRIGRGAEKLFF,TGTGCCAGCAGGATCGGGAGGGGGGCTGAAAAACTGTTTTTT
.,TRBV4-1,TRBJ2-3,.,CASSQDDRGTDTQYF,TGCGCCAGCAGCCAAGATGATCGGGGCACAGATACGCAGTATTTT
.,TRBV28,TRBJ2-2,.,CASSLQGELFF,TGTGCCAGCAGTTTACAGGGGGAGCTGTTTTTT
TRBD1,TRBV30,TRBJ1-6,.,CAWSVEGTVNSPLHF,TGTGCCTGGAGTGTAGAGGGGACAGTTAATTCACCCCTCCACTTT
.,TRBV6-1,TRBJ2-7,.,CASSAGLGEQYF,TGTGCCAGCAGTGCAGGGTTGGGCGAGCAGTACTTC
.,TRBV19,TRBJ1-1,.,CASSLDGRPNTEAFF,TGTGCCAGTTCGCTCGACGGCAGACCAAACACTGAAGCTTTCTTT
.,TRBV19,TRBJ1-5,.,CASSPGEKEQPQHF,TGTGCCAGTAGCCCTGGGGAGAAAGAACAGCCCCAGCATTTT
.,TRBV19,TRBJ2-5,.,CASSIRGNQETQYF,TGTGCCAGTAGTATCCGGGGCAATCAAGAGACCCAGTACTTC
.,TRBV30,TRBJ1-2,.,CACHPCLGYTF,TGTGCCTGCCATCCTTGCCTTGGCTACACCTTC
TRBD1,TRBV7-9,TRBJ2-7,.,CASSLVGQGVIEQYF,TGTGCCAGCAGCTTAGTCGGGCAGGGGGTCATCGAGCAGTACTTC
.,TRBV5-1,TRBJ1-1,.,CASSLETGNTEAFF,TGCGCCAGCAGCTTGGAGACAGGGAACACTGAAGCTTTCTTT
.,TRBV5-1,TRBJ1-3,.,CASGRDGNTIYF,TGCGCCAGCGGGAGGGATGGAAACACCATATATTTT
TRBD1,TRBV6-5,TRBJ2-1,.,CASGRDRVYNEQFF,TGTGCCAGCGGCCGGGACAGGGTCTACAATGAGCAGTTCTTC
TRBD2,TRBV27,TRBJ2-1,.,CASSLGDGLAGLNEQFF,TGTGCCAGCAGTTTGGGGGATGGACTAGCGGGATTAAATGAGCAGTTCTTC
TRBD1,TRBV6-1,TRBJ1-1,.,CATDRESDTEAFF,TGTGCCACCGACAGGGAATCGGACACTGAAGCTTTCTTT
TRBD2,TRBV15,TRBJ2-1,many,CATRAGGYNEQFF,TGTGCCACCAGGGCGGGAGGCTACAATGAGCAGTTCTTC
.,TRBV6-5,TRBJ2-1,once,CASSKGLEQFF,TGTGCCAGCAGTAAGGGACTTGAGCAGTTCTTC
TRBD2,TRBV7-2,TRBJ2-3,once,CASSVKPGLAGGPRDTQYF,TGTGCCAGCAGCGTGAAACCGGGACTAGCGGGAGGGCCTCGAGATACGCAGTATTTT
TRBD2,TRBV15,TRBJ2-5,.,CATSSLGLAGETQYF,TGTGCCACCAGCAGTCTGGGACTAGCAGGAGAGACCCAGTACTTC
.,TRBV15,TRBJ1-1,.,CATSRDPGQRGTEAFF,TGTGCCACCAGCAGAGATCCGGGACAACGAGGCACTGAAGCTTTCTTT
TRBD1,TRBV5-5,TRBJ1-1,.,CASSLEGQSLEAFF,TGTGCCAGCAGCTTGGAGGGACAGAGCCTTGAAGCTTTCTTT
.,TRBV5-8,TRBJ2-3,.,CASSLFGGSTDTQYF,TGTGCCAGCAGCTTATTTGGCGGTAGCACAGATACGCAGTATTTT
TRBD2,TRBV7-9,TRBJ2-1,.,CASSLALAGGEFF,TGTGCCAGCAGCTTAGCGTTAGCGGGGGGGGAGTTCTTC
.,TRBV30,TRBJ2-5,medium-sized,CAWSVMETQYF,TGTGCCTGGAGTGTAATGGAGACCCAGTACTTC
.,TRBV7-2,TRBJ2-3,.,CASSERPGRTDTQYF,TGTGCCAGCAGCGAGCGCCCGGGACGCACAGATACGCAGTATTTT
.,TRBV30,TRBJ2-1,.,CAWSVINEQFF,TGTGCCTGGAGTGTTATCAATGAGCAGTTCTTC
.,TRBV6-6,TRBJ1-1,.,CASSSSLEAFF,TGTGCCAGCAGTTCTAGCCTTGAAGCTTTCTTT
.,TRBV28,TRBJ1-3,.,CASSFRRNTIYF,TGTGCCAGCAGTTTTCGAAGAAACACCATATATTTT
.,TRBV7-8,TRBJ1-2,.,CASSLEVSYGYTF,TGTGCCAGCAGCTTAGAAGTCAGCTATGGCTACACCTTC
.,TRBV6-5,TRBJ2-2,.,CASRVRGSGTGELFF,TGTGCCAGCAGAGTTAGGGGGTCGGGGACCGGGGAGCTGTTTTTT
.,TRBV19,TRBJ2-1,few,CASSIGGRGVFNEQFF,TGTGCCAGTAGTATTGGCGGCAGGGGAGTTTTCAATGAGCAGTTCTTC
.,TRBV2,TRBJ1-5,few,CASSEARQPQHF,TGTGCCAGCAGTGAAGCTCGTCAGCCCCAGCATTTT
.,TRBV21-1,TRBJ2-5,few,CARRGQGGQETQYF,TGTGCCAGGAGGGGACAGGGGGGCCAAGAGACCCAGTACTTC
TRBD1,TRBV10-2,TRBJ1-4,.,CASSEEGAREKLFF,TGCGCCAGCAGTGAGGAGGGGGCACGGGAAAAACTGTTTTTT
.,TRBV5-1,TRBJ1-1,.,CASSLGGTMNTEAFF,TGCGCCAGCAGCTTAGGAGGGACCATGAACACTGAAGCTTTCTTT
TRBD1,TRBV2,TRBJ1-5,.,CASSERAGGSQPQHF,TGTGCCAGCAGTGAAAGGGCAGGGGGCAGTCAGCCCCAGCATTTT
.,TRBV7-9,TRBJ2-5,.,CASSRDWETQYF,TGTGCCAGCAGCAGGGACTGGGAGACCCAGTACTTC